This T cell receptor (beta chain) was captured in a study of cytomegalovirus exposure and HLA in healthy donors. Study results and caveats: TCR beta V- and J-gene trimming was later associated with a missense DCLRE1C variant.

Points on this clone: No antigen is known for it.

PCR employed 60 Vbeta and 13 Jbeta primers. Sequencing was performed with immunoSEQ multiplex PCR; in TCRdb, only in-frame clones are kept and a portion is missing. The sample comprises 200,000 or so clones, roughly four fifths of which are singletons, and around 2.1% rests with the top ten. There are 16 residues in the CDR3. Germline assignment: CDR1 KGHSH and CDR2 LQKENI. Between the trimmed V and J ends, which lost 1 base and 0 bases, there was a span of 13 bases. The sequence was obtained from a woman aged 18-30 years in good health and CMV-seropositive. The chain links TRBV18 to TRBJ2-7; tentative D call: TRBD1 (5 bases). Sequencing was carried out using PBMCs. The CDR3 spells CASSPQGTGSSYEQYF. CDR3 coding DNA: TGTGCCAGCTCACCACAGGGAACAGGAAGCTCCTACGAGCAGTACTTC.